The 23 T cell receptor beta chains in this list originate from one sample, sequenced in a study of regulatory T cells in long-lasting Graves disease. According to the study, TCR beta libraries were built with iRepertoire HTBI primers and CDR3-region Arm-PCR. MiXCR, applied by TCRdb to the multiplex PCR reads, yields one record per CDR3 protein. The table records roughly 500,000 distinct CDR3 sequences, 20% to 25% of them present only once. Time point described: persistent/refractory GD, antithyroid drugs over 5 years with positive TRAb. After RNA was extracted from PBMCs, the TCR library was made from it. This material consisted of peripheral blood mononuclear cells (PBMCs), taken when the disease was refractory, from a patient treated with antithyroid drugs. These receptors were obtained from a female donor with Graves disease.

The table lists this clonotype with many counts. The chain has TRBV3-1 and TRBJ2-7; TRBD1 agrees at 9 bases. From germline, CDR1 is LGHDT and CDR2 YNNKEL (reference sequence). The CDR3 is 13 residues long. J lost 6 bases, V lost 1 base, and 1 base had no gene match. The CDR3 reads CASSQGTGVEQYF. The CDR3 bases are TGTGCCAGCAGCCAAGGGACAGGGGTCGAGCAGTACTTC.

This clonotype was counted ten times or more. The chain recombines TRBV12-3 or TRBV12-4 with TRBJ2-2; no clear D. This CDR3 is 13 amino acids long. Trimming took 2 bases from V and 6 from J, leaving 7 bases between them. The CDR3 DNA follows: TGTGCCAGCAGTTTACCTATTTCCGGGGAGCTGTTTTTT. This gives the protein CASSLPISGELFF.

With respect to this clonotype: This CDR3 fails to terminate in the conserved phenylalanine or tryptophan, so it likely reflects a read error. The genes are TRBV2 and TRBJ2-7; 13 bases are shared with TRBD2. This CDR3 comprises 14 residues. The junction had 1 base not matched to a gene; V was cut back by 6 bases and J by 2 bases. Germline V gene data show CDR1 as SNHLY and CDR2 as FYNNEI. The CDR3 nucleotides read TGTGCCAGCAGGGGACTAGCGGGACCCTACGAGCAGTACCTC. It translates to CASRGLAGPYEQYL.

This clonotype appeared many times. The chain combines TRBV19 with TRBJ2-7; D is unresolved. This CDR3 contains 18 residues. Trimming removed 5 bases from V and 6 bases from J, with 29 bases in between. Germline V lookup: CDR1 LNHDA, CDR2 SQIVND (reference sequence). The CDR3 nucleotides are TGTGCCAGTAGTGGAAGTGGTGTTTCAGACCTACACGTCACCGAGCAGTACTTC. As protein: CASSGSGVSDLHVTEQYF. Filled out from reference TRBV19 and TRBJ2-7, the complete variable domain reads DGGITQSPKYLFRKEGQNVTLSCEQNLNHDAMYWYRQDPGQGLRLIYYSQIVNDFQKGDIAEGYSVSREKKESFPLTVTSAQKNPTAFYLCASSGSGVSDLHVTEQYFGPGTRLTVT.

This clonotype was counted only a few times. The chain combines TRBV6-5 with TRBJ2-4; 7 bases are a match to TRBD1. The CDR3 has 11 residues. V dropped 2 bases and J dropped 14; count of bases not matched to a gene: 3. From germline, CDR1 is MNHEY and CDR2 SVGAGI. The CDR3 protein is CASSYLGQEYF. CDR3 coding DNA: TGTGCCAGCAGTTACCTAGGACAGGAGTACTTC.

This clonotype was counted at least ten times. V and J are TRBV10-3 and TRBJ1-1; D gene unclear. Trimming stripped 2 bases from V and 0 bases from J, with 4 bases between. In germline, CDR1 is ENHRY, CDR2 SYGVKD. The CDR3 is 13 amino acids. CDR3 sequence: CAISETVNTEAFF. CDR3 coding DNA: TGTGCCATCAGTGAGACAGTGAACACTGAAGCTTTCTTT.

This clonotype was counted at least ten times. This rearrangement joins TRBV20-1 to TRBJ1-4; D not certain. CDR1 and CDR2 (germline): DFQATT, SNEGSKA (reference sequence). CDR3 length: 12 residues. With 4 bases removed from V and 4 bases from J, the gap between germline ends came to 7 bases. The CDR3 DNA reads TGCAGTGCTACGAAGGTTAATGAAAAACTGTTTTTT. Encoded protein: CSATKVNEKLFF.

This chain joins TRBV6-2 or TRBV6-3 and TRBJ1-1; D is unclear. The V gene lost 8 bases and the J gene lost 3 bases, with 7 bases spanning the gap. CDR1 and CDR2 from the germline V gene are MNHEY and SVGEGT. The length of the CDR3 is 11 residues. CDR3 sequence: CASRWDTEAFF. CDR3 DNA: TGTGCCAGCCGCTGGGACACTGAAGCTTTCTTT.

The CDR3 region is CASRPSGGKSDTQYF. As DNA, the CDR3 is TGTGCCAGCAGGCCGAGTGGCGGGAAGTCAGATACGCAGTATTTT. The gene calls are TRBV6-1 and TRBJ2-3, with TRBD2 as a possible D gene (6 bases). Germline loops: CDR1 MNHNS, CDR2 SASEGT. This CDR3 contains 15 residues. Between the trimmed V and J ends, which lost 6 bases and 4 bases, there was a span of 17 bases.

In its sample, this clonotype was seen many times. The chain joins TRBV27 to TRBJ1-6, with D possibly TRBD1 on 6 matching bases. The CDR3 loop spans 13 amino acids. Germline V gives CDR1 MNHEY, CDR2 SMNVEV (reference sequence). The V and J ends lost 6 bases and 9 bases respectively, with 12 bases between them. CDR3 region: CASSPTGLSPLHF. The DNA for the CDR3 is TGTGCCAGCAGCCCCACAGGGCTTTCACCCCTCCACTTT.

Note on this clonotype: At one end the junction does not follow the germline gene, possibly because of a read error. The genes are TRBV5-6 and TRBJ2-7, with unresolved D. The CDR3 is 13 amino acids. Looked up from germline, CDR1 is SGHDT and CDR2 is YYEEEE. The CDR3 region is CASSLDSSYEQCF. The CDR3 coding sequence is TGTGCCAGCAGCTTGGACAGCTCCTACGAGCAGTGCTTC. The full variable domain, in which reference TRBV5-6 and TRBJ2-7 provide the parts outside the CDR3, is DAGVTQSPTHLIKTRGQQVTLRCSPKSGHDTVSWYQQALGQGPQFIFQYYEEEERQRGNFPDRFSGHQFPNYSSELNVNALLLGDSALYLCASSLDSSYEQCFGPGTRLTVT.

CDR3 in DNA: TGTGCCAGCAGCCGCGTTAGCGGGACCTACGAGCAGTACTTC. This codes for CASSRVSGTYEQYF. The V and J genes are TRBV4-2 and TRBJ2-7; TRBD2 matches at 8 bases. Germline V CDR1 and CDR2: LGHNA, YNFKEQ. The CDR3 has 14 residues. The J segment lost 2 bases and the V segment lost 4 bases, leaving 4 bases of the junction unmatched.

The CDR3 protein is CASSVSGGPGELFF. DNA of the CDR3: TGTGCCAGCAGCGTAAGTGGGGGGCCCGGGGAGCTGTTTTTT. The rearrangement joins TRBV9 to TRBJ2-2; D may match TRBD1 or TRBD2 (6 bases each). The CDR3 covers 14 residues. The germline gives CDR1 SGDLS, CDR2 YYNGEE. Trimming took 1 base from V and 6 from J, leaving 10 bases between them.

This clonotype was recorded many times. This chain uses TRBV28 with TRBJ1-2, with TRBD1 matching over 7 bases. The CDR3 length is 17 residues. Germline V gene data show CDR1 as MDHEN and CDR2 as SYDVKM. The junction had 8 bases not matched to a gene; V was cut back by 1 base and J by 0 bases. CDR3 DNA: TGTGCCAGCAGTTTATTTAGTGGGGGACAGTCTAACTATGGCTACACCTTC. Its protein product is CASSLFSGGQSNYGYTF.

The chain links TRBV28 to TRBJ2-3; TRBD2 might be the D (5 bases). Trimming took 3 bases from V and 0 from J, leaving 13 bases between them. The CDR3 length is 16 residues. Germline V gene lookup returns CDR1 MDHEN and CDR2 SYDVKM. CDR3 nucleotide sequence: TGTGCCAGCAGTTTTAGAGAGCGGATTAGCACAGATACGCAGTATTTT. It is translated as CASSFRERISTDTQYF.

This chain links TRBV5-1 with TRBJ2-2; 7 bases match TRBD1. V lost 4 bases and J lost 1; bases outside the gene matches: 7. The CDR3 runs 16 residues. Germline V gene lookup returns CDR1 SGHRS and CDR2 YFSETQ. CDR3 sequence reads: CASSLGRTGNTGELFF. The CDR3 nucleotides read TGCGCCAGCAGCCTAGGACGGACAGGGAACACCGGGGAGCTGTTTTTT. The whole variable domain, remainder taken from reference TRBV5-1 and TRBJ2-2, is KAGVTQTPRYLIKTRGQQVTLSCSPISGHRSVSWYQQTPGQGLQFLFEYFSETQRNKGNFPGRFSGRQFSNSRSEMNVSTLELGDSALYLCASSLGRTGNTGELFFGEGSRLTVL.

This clonotype was recorded at least ten times. The chain links TRBV10-3 to TRBJ1-1; D gene uncertain. Germline V gene sequence: CDR1 ENHRY, CDR2 SYGVKD. Deletions cut 0 bases from V and 1 base from J, with 6 bases between. CDR3 length equals 14 residues. CDR3 region: CAISESGKNTEAFF. The CDR3 DNA reads TGTGCCATCAGTGAGTCGGGGAAGAACACTGAAGCTTTCTTT.

In its sample, this clonotype was seen many times. The chain links TRBV28 to TRBJ1-5; the match to TRBD1 covers 9 bases. CDR1 and CDR2 (germline): MDHEN, SYDVKM. The CDR3 covers 14 residues. The ends lost 8 bases at V and 7 bases at J; junction bases unmatched: 9. The chain's CDR3 is CASFGQGMEQPQHF. In DNA, the CDR3 is TGTGCCAGCTTCGGACAGGGGATGGAGCAGCCCCAGCATTTT. Complete variable domain (other parts from reference TRBV28 and TRBJ1-5): DVKVTQSSRYLVKRTGEKVFLECVQDMDHENMFWYRQDPGLGLRLIYFSYDVKMKEKGDIPEGYSVSREKKERFSLILESASTNQTSMYLCASFGQGMEQPQHFGDGTRLSIL.

This clonotype was counted a few times. The rearrangement joins TRBV5-1 to TRBJ2-7, with 7 bases lining up with TRBD1. The CDR3 consists of 12 residues. The V and J ends lost 4 bases and 5 bases, in that order; junction bases with no gene match: 3. Germline lookup yields CDR1 SGHRS and CDR2 YFSETQ. Written as DNA, the CDR3 is TGCGCCAGCAGCCAAGGACAGGACGAGCAGTACTTC. Its translation: CASSQGQDEQYF.

There are many counts of this clonotype. The chain combines TRBV5-1 with TRBJ2-7, with a weak D call TRBD1 (6 bases). The length of the CDR3 is 17 residues. Trimming removed 3 bases at V and 2 bases at J, with 21 bases between. Germline V gives CDR1 SGHRS, CDR2 YFSETQ. CDR3 sequence: CASSSRLTRGYAYEQYF. The DNA for the CDR3 is TGCGCCAGCAGCTCCAGACTCACTAGGGGGTATGCCTACGAGCAGTACTTC.

The rearrangement joins TRBV27 to TRBJ1-2, with a weak D call TRBD1 (5 bases). V was cut by 3 bases and J by 6 bases, with 17 bases left in between. Germline-derived CDR1 and CDR2 are MNHEY and SMNVEV (reference sequence). The CDR3 contains 15 residues. CDR3 DNA: TGTGCCAGCAGTTTCCACCCGTCGGGGACGGATGGCTACACCTTC. Translated: CASSFHPSGTDGYTF.

J is TRBJ2-5 and V is TRBV5-1; 15 nucleotides match TRBD2. CDR1 is SGHRS, CDR2 YFSETQ, per germline. Trimming at V came to 4 bases and at J to 4 bases, leaving 17 bases not matched to a gene. CDR3 length: 20 amino acids. CDR3: CASSARTSGREGVPRETQYF. CDR3 nucleotide sequence: TGCGCCAGCAGCGCCCGGACTAGCGGGAGGGAAGGGGTCCCAAGAGAGACCCAGTACTTC.

The table lists this clonotype with a few counts. The gene calls are TRBV27 and TRBJ1-5; D is undetermined. Deletions cut 1 base from V and 0 bases from J, with 13 bases between. Germline lookup yields CDR1 MNHEY and CDR2 SMNVEV (reference sequence). The CDR3 spans 17 residues. The CDR3 coding sequence is TGTGCCAGCAGTTTATATTCTGGACGGTATAGCAATCAGCCCCAGCATTTT. This gives the protein CASSLYSGRYSNQPQHF.